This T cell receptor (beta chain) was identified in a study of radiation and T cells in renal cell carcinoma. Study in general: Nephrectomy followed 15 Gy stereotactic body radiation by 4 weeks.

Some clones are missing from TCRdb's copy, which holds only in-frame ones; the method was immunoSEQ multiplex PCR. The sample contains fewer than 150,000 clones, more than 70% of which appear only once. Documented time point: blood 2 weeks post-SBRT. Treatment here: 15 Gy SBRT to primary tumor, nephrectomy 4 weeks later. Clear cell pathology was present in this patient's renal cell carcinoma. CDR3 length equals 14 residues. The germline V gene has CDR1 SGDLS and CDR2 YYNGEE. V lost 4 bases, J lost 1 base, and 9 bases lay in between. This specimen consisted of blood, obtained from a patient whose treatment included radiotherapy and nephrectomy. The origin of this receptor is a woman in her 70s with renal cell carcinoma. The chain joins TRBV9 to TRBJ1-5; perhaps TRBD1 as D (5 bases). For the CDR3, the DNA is TGTGCCAGCAGCATTGGGGGGAGCAATCAGCCCCAGCATTTT. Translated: CASSIGGSNQPQHF.